These 26 T cell receptor beta chains were all obtained from the same sample, sequenced in a study of T cell repertoires in cytomegalovirus infection. Each CDR3 protein is one row after TCRdb ran MiXCR on the reads. Of 76,000 or so distinct CDR3 sequences listed, more than 3.5% are singletons. The sequencing sample was made of PBMCs. Receptor source: a human donor in good health (CMV status not recorded). Some clones in this sample may be carry-over from other donors' samples.

This clonotype was seen ten or more times. The rearrangement uses TRBV6-2 or TRBV6-3 and TRBJ1-1; possible D gene TRBD1, 6 bases. This CDR3 has 15 amino acids. The germline CDR1 and CDR2 sequences are MNHEY and SVGEGT. V gave up 4 bases and J gave up 0 bases, with 12 bases separating them. This CDR3 is CASSSGDHLNTEAFF. The DNA of the CDR3 is TGTGCCAGCAGTTCAGGGGACCACCTGAACACTGAAGCTTTCTTT.

This clonotype was recorded many times. The chain combines TRBV23-1 with TRBJ2-3, with 10 bases that match TRBD2. TRBV23-1 is noted as an ORF with a role that remains uncertain. This CDR3 has 18 residues. The trim removed 0 bases at V and 1 base at J, leaving 7 bases unmatched. The CDR3: CASSQSATSGPCTDTQYF. The CDR3, as DNA: TGCGCCAGCAGTCAATCTGCGACTAGCGGGCCATGCACAGATACGCAGTATTTT.

There are many counts of this clonotype. The J gene is TRBJ1-1, the V gene TRBV5-6, with a possible D match to TRBD1 (5 bases). The CDR3 consists of 16 residues. V was shortened by 4 bases and J by 5 bases, with 21 bases between the two germline ends. From germline, CDR1 is SGHDT and CDR2 YYEEEE. CDR3 sequence reads: CASSQDLGGTGTEAFF. Here the CDR3 DNA reads TGTGCCAGCAGCCAGGATCTTGGGGGAACTGGTACTGAAGCTTTCTTT.

This clonotype was seen ten or more times. The chain couples TRBV20-1 to TRBJ2-7, with 9 bases fitting TRBD2. The junction had 6 bases not matched to a gene; V was cut back by 6 bases and J by 0 bases. CDR3 length: 14 residues. The V gene's germline CDR1 is DFQATT and CDR2 SNEGSKA (reference sequence). In DNA form, the CDR3 reads TGCAGTGCCTTACTAGCGGGCCTCTCCTACGAGCAGTACTTC. Translating it yields CSALLAGLSYEQYF.

This clonotype appeared many times. J is TRBJ2-5 and V is TRBV3-1, with 9 bases aligning to TRBD1. Germline V gene data show CDR1 as LGHDT and CDR2 as YNNKEL (reference sequence). The CDR3 is 18 amino acids. V gave up 0 bases and J gave up 5 bases; unmatched junction bases: 13. The chain's CDR3 is CASSQESLLGTGSETQYF. The CDR3 DNA is TGTGCCAGCAGCCAAGAGAGTCTGCTTGGGACAGGGTCCGAGACCCAGTACTTC.

This clonotype was detected many times. The J gene is TRBJ1-5, the V gene TRBV6-5; D may be TRBD1 (6 bases). The V gene lost 6 bases and the J gene lost 7 bases, with 22 bases spanning the gap. The CDR3 length is 16 residues. Germline V gives CDR1 MNHEY, CDR2 SVGAGI. Here the CDR3 DNA reads TGTGCCAGCAGCGAACGACAGGCCCAGGGGAGACAGCCCCAGCATTTT. It specifies CASSERQAQGRQPQHF.

This clonotype came up a few times. One base away lies a much larger clone, so this may be a sequencing read error. This rearrangement joins TRBV6-5 to TRBJ2-7; D is undetermined. CDR3 length: 10 amino acids. The germline V gene encodes CDR1 MNHEY and CDR2 SVGAGI. This CDR3 is CARSYPEQYF. DNA for the CDR3: TGTGCCCGCAGTTACCCCGAGCAGTACTTC.

The table lists this clonotype with many counts. J is TRBJ2-7 and V is TRBV29-1; perhaps TRBD2 as D (6 bases). The CDR3 totals 12 residues. V was shortened by 3 bases and J by 0 bases, with 6 bases between the two germline ends. The V gene's germline CDR1 is SQVTM and CDR2 ANQGSEA. The CDR3 bases are TGCAGCGTTGAGCGGGGCTCCTACGAGCAGTACTTC. Protein sequence: CSVERGSYEQYF.

This clonotype was detected ten times or more. The V and J genes are TRBV20-1 and TRBJ2-7, with D perhaps TRBD1 (6 bases). Trimming left V 3 bases short and J 7 bases short, with 22 bases between. CDR1 and CDR2 (germline): DFQATT, SNEGSKA (reference sequence). The CDR3 is made up of 15 amino acids. The CDR3 bases are TGCAGTGCTAGCTCGAGCCAGGGGACCTTTGGAGAGCAGTACTTC. Protein product: CSASSSQGTFGEQYF.

This clonotype came up many times. V and J are TRBV7-2 and TRBJ1-1, with D uncertain. With 6 bases removed from V and 0 bases from J, the gap between germline ends came to 2 bases. CDR1 and CDR2 from the germline V gene are SGHTA and FQGNSA. The CDR3 sequence is 11 residues long. CDR3 in amino acids: CASRLNTEAFF. The CDR3 DNA reads TGTGCCAGCAGATTGAACACTGAAGCTTTCTTT.

This clonotype was observed at least ten times. The rearrangement joins TRBV29-1 to TRBJ1-3; 10 bases map to TRBD1. CDR3 length equals 18 residues. Trimming cost V 7 bases and J 0 bases; bases outside gene matches: 15. CDR1 SQVTM and CDR2 ANQGSEA come from the germline V gene. The CDR3 DNA reads TGCAGCGCCGGGACCCCGGGACAGGGGAATAACTCTGGAAACACCATATATTTT. This codes for CSAGTPGQGNNSGNTIYF.

This clonotype has ten or more counts. The chain combines TRBV10-3 with TRBJ2-5; the D is unclear. Trimming shortened V by 5 bases and J by 7 bases, and 17 bases separated the two germline ends. This CDR3 is 14 amino acids long. The germline CDR1 and CDR2 sequences are ENHRY and SYGVKD. The DNA of the CDR3 is TGTGCCATCAGTCCGGGTTCCGAAAAGGGGACCCAGTACTTC. Its protein is CAISPGSEKGTQYF.

This clonotype has at least ten counts. This sequence joins TRBV20-1 and TRBJ1-6; D may be TRBD1 (5 bases). The V gene lost 2 bases and the J gene lost 10 bases, with 15 bases spanning the gap. CDR1 is DFQATT, CDR2 SNEGSKA, per germline (reference sequence). The CDR3 covers 14 residues. CDR3 nucleotides: TGCAGTGCTAGACGGCAGGGTAGAAGCTCACCCCTCCACTTT. It is translated as CSARRQGRSSPLHF.

This clonotype was seen many times. This chain joins TRBV7-6 and TRBJ2-5; 7 bases agree with TRBD2. This CDR3 is built from 14 residues. Trimming took 5 bases from V and 1 from J; bases not matched to a gene: 4. Germline CDR1 reads SGHVS; CDR2 reads FNYEAQ. The CDR3 sequence: CASSQSGAQETQYF. The CDR3 DNA is TGTGCCAGCAGCCAAAGCGGGGCCCAAGAGACCCAGTACTTC.

J is TRBJ2-1 and V is TRBV19; maybe TRBD2 (5 bases). V was trimmed by 5 bases and J by 0 bases, leaving 5 bases between them. The CDR3 contains 13 residues. Germline CDR1 reads LNHDA; CDR2 reads SQIVND (reference sequence). CDR3 coding DNA: TGTGCCAGTAGTGGGAGCTCCTACAATGAGCAGTTCTTC. Translation: CASSGSSYNEQFF.

There are many counts of this clonotype. V usage is TRBV28 and J usage is TRBJ2-7; D perhaps matches TRBD2 (6 bases). Germline V gene sequence: CDR1 MDHEN, CDR2 SYDVKM. Trimming stripped 6 bases from V and 4 bases from J, with 13 bases between. The CDR3 length is 13 residues. CDR3 protein: CASRGGLEYEQYF. The CDR3 nucleotides read TGTGCCAGCAGGGGGGGTCTGGAGTACGAGCAGTACTTC.

This clonotype was observed many times. The chain combines TRBV7-2 with TRBJ2-1; D is perhaps TRBD1 or TRBD2 (6 bases each). Trimming stripped 0 bases from V and 8 bases from J, with 17 bases between. Germline V gene sequence: CDR1 SGHTA, CDR2 FQGNSA. The CDR3 covers 16 residues. As DNA, the CDR3 is TGTGCCAGCAGCTTAGCGAAAGGGGGGCGATTCCATGAGCAGTTCTTC. It encodes CASSLAKGGRFHEQFF.

In its sample, this clonotype was seen many times. The chain carries TRBV30 and TRBJ1-1, with D unresolved. V lost 0 bases, J lost 11 bases, and 13 bases lay in between. Germline V gene lookup returns CDR1 GTSNPN and CDR2 SVGIG (reference sequence). The CDR3 is 12 amino acids. The CDR3, as DNA: TGTGCCTGGAGTGTAGATCTCTTGAAGGCTTTCTTT. Translating gives CAWSVDLLKAFF.

This clonotype was seen at least ten times. The chain joins TRBV4-3 to TRBJ2-2; 9 nucleotides match TRBD2. The J segment lost 8 bases and the V segment lost 4 bases, leaving 14 bases of the junction unmatched. Germline V gene lookup returns CDR1 LGHNA and CDR2 YSLEER. CDR3 length: 17 residues. The CDR3 reads CASSPIIGGGALGELFF. The CDR3 DNA follows: TGCGCCAGCAGCCCAATCATAGGCGGGGGGGCACTTGGGGAGCTGTTTTTT.

Worth noting for this clonotype: This sequence may be a read error, since a much larger clone differs from it by one base. The chain couples TRBV6-6 to TRBJ2-7; TRBD1 agrees at 8 bases. The CDR3 sequence is 16 residues long. CDR1 and CDR2 from the germline V gene are MNHNY and SVGAGI (reference sequence). Here the CDR3 DNA reads TGTGCCAACAGTTACGCAGGACAGGGAAAAGGCTACGAGCAGTACTTC. Translated, it gives CANSYAGQGKGYEQYF.

This clonotype was counted ten times or more. The chain is built from TRBV20-1 and TRBJ1-6; D not certain. V lost 3 bases, J lost 2 bases, and 8 bases lay in between. CDR3 length: 14 amino acids. The germline gives CDR1 DFQATT, CDR2 SNEGSKA (reference sequence). The CDR3 DNA reads TGCAGTGCTAGGCCCACGGCCTATAATTCACCCCTCCACTTT. It yields the protein CSARPTAYNSPLHF.

In its sample, this clonotype was seen many times. J is TRBJ1-4 and V is TRBV4-3; a possible D gene is TRBD1 (6 bases). V was pared by 3 bases and J by 2 bases, with 10 bases between. CDR3 size: 15 residues. CDR1 LGHNA and CDR2 YSLEER come from the germline V gene. The DNA of the CDR3 is TGCGCCAGCAGCCAGGGGGGGCACACTAATGAAAAACTGTTTTTT. Its translation is CASSQGGHTNEKLFF.

This clonotype was counted ten times or more. The rearrangement uses TRBV7-2 and TRBJ2-5, with D uncertain. Trimming shortened V by 1 base and J by 6 bases, and 9 bases separated the two germline ends. From germline, CDR1 is SGHTA and CDR2 FQGNSA. The CDR3 contains 13 residues. Here the CDR3 reads CASSLGLGKTQYF. The CDR3 nucleotides are TGTGCCAGCAGCTTAGGCCTGGGGAAGACCCAGTACTTC.

This clonotype was picked up many times. The chain couples TRBV7-2 to TRBJ2-1; TRBD1 agrees at 7 bases. V was pared by 0 bases and J by 5 bases, with 1 base of the junction left unmatched. The V gene's germline CDR1 is SGHTA and CDR2 FQGNSA. There are 14 residues in the CDR3. The CDR3 DNA sequence: TGTGCCAGCAGCTTAGCGGGACAGCACAATGAGCAGTTCTTC. Translation: CASSLAGQHNEQFF.

This clonotype was seen repeatedly, ten times or more. The chain uses TRBV7-6 and TRBJ2-7, with 7 bases matching TRBD1. CDR1 SGHVS and CDR2 FNYEAQ come from the germline V gene. Trimming removed 1 base from V and 4 bases from J; junction bases left unmatched: 4. The CDR3 sequence is 14 residues long. CDR3 loop: CASSLVRQGYEQYF. The CDR3 bases are TGTGCCAGCAGCTTAGTTAGACAGGGTTACGAGCAGTACTTC.

The sample holds many counts of this clonotype. The J gene is TRBJ2-5, the V gene TRBV7-9; TRBD2 matches at 12 bases. Germline V lookup: CDR1 SEHNR, CDR2 FQNEAQ (reference sequence). V lost 5 bases to trimming and J lost 4 bases; unmatched junction nucleotides: 11. There are 17 residues in the CDR3. The CDR3 loop is CASSVLAGGPGGETQYF. CDR3 DNA sequence: TGTGCCAGCAGCGTACTAGCGGGGGGTCCTGGGGGAGAGACCCAGTACTTC.